This T cell receptor (beta chain) emerged from a study of blood T cell repertoires in COVID-19. Trimming shortened V by 6 bases and J by 1 base, and 10 bases separated the two germline ends. The CDR3 extends over 14 amino acids. The V gene's germline CDR1 is MNHNY and CDR2 SVGAGI (reference sequence). Some clones are missing from TCRdb's copy, which holds only in-frame ones; the method was immunoSEQ multiplex PCR. The repertoire includes about 140,000 clones, 70% to 90% of them detected once, and 2.5% to 3% sits in the top ten. The genes are TRBV6-6 and TRBJ1-3, with D hard to call. The sequence came from a man aged 50 to 60 with acute or convalescent COVID-19. Sequencing used peripheral blood. DNA for the CDR3: TGTGCCAGCAGGCGGACTACGTCTGGAAACACCATATATTTT. The encoded protein is CASRRTTSGNTIYF.